Following are 16 T cell receptor beta chains from one sample sequenced in a study of PD-1 blockade in classical Hodgkin lymphoma. The table came from immunoSEQ multiplex PCR; TCRdb's copy has only in-frame clones and leaves some out. The table has approximately 30,000 clones, around four fifths seen once. Exposure to brentuximab vedotin varied, and each patient had relapsed following autologous stem cell transplantation. The sample was peripheral blood mononuclear cells (PBMCs), taken before the second cycle of nivolumab. Every receptor here comes from a human donor with classical Hodgkin lymphoma.

This clone was seen once. The V gene is TRBV7-9, the J gene TRBJ1-6, with D maybe TRBD1 (5 bases). Germline assignment: CDR1 SEHNR and CDR2 FQNEAQ (reference sequence). This CDR3 comprises 14 residues. With 4 bases removed from V and 7 bases from J, the gap between germline ends came to 11 bases. The CDR3 nucleotides are TGTGCCAGCAGCTCGGGGGGTGGCAATTCACCCCTCCACTTT. It encodes CASSSGGGNSPLHF.

This clone occurred once. V is TRBV7-6 and J is TRBJ1-1; maybe TRBD1 (5 bases). V was trimmed by 5 bases and J by 11 bases, leaving 21 bases between them. Germline-derived CDR1 and CDR2 are SGHVS and FNYEAQ. This CDR3 contains 14 residues. CDR3 in DNA: TGTGCCAGCAGCACAACAGGATCCGGTGCCTCGGCTTTCTTT. This translates into CASSTTGSGASAFF. Full variable domain (rest looked up from reference TRBV7-6 and TRBJ1-1): GAGVSQSPRYKVTKRGQDVALRCDPISGHVSLYWYRQALGQGPEFLTYFNYEAQQDKSGLPNDRFSAERPEGSISTLTIQRTEQRDSAMYRCASSTTGSGASAFFGQGTRLTVV.

V is TRBV11-2 and J is TRBJ2-3; D is undetermined. CDR3 length equals 15 residues. Trimming shortened V by 4 bases and J by 6 bases, and 17 bases separated the two germline ends. Per the germline V gene, CDR1 is SGHAT and CDR2 is FQNNGV. The CDR3 DNA sequence: TGTGCCAGCAGCTCGAACAGTCTCCTGGCGGATACGCAGTATTTT. This gives the protein CASSSNSLLADTQYF.

The sample holds a few counts of this clone. This rearrangement joins TRBV7-9 to TRBJ1-1; the D is unclear. Germline CDR1 reads SEHNR; CDR2 reads FQNEAQ (reference sequence). The CDR3 extends over 13 amino acids. Trimming removed 0 bases from V and 1 base from J, with 3 bases in between. CDR3 in DNA: TGTGCCAGCAGCTTAGCCTGGAACACTGAAGCTTTCTTT. This encodes CASSLAWNTEAFF.

The V gene is TRBV5-4, the J gene TRBJ1-5; possibly TRBD1 for D (6 bases). This CDR3 is 15 amino acids long. V was shortened by 2 bases and J by 0 bases, with 9 bases between the two germline ends. CDR1 and CDR2 (germline): SGHNT, YYREEE (reference sequence). The CDR3 DNA reads TGTGCCAGCAGCTTAGTAGGGGGTAGCAATCAGCCCCAGCATTTT. The encoded protein is CASSLVGGSNQPQHF. Based on the CDR3 plus reference TRBV5-4 and TRBJ1-5, the full variable domain is ETGVTQSPTHLIKTRGQQVTLRCSSQSGHNTVSWYQQALGQGPQFIFQYYREEENGRGNFPPRFSGLQFPNYSSELNVNALELDDSALYLCASSLVGGSNQPQHFGDGTRLSIL.

The V gene is TRBV13, the J gene TRBJ2-5; D is possibly TRBD1 (6 bases). This CDR3 has 15 amino acids. V was trimmed by 1 base and J by 5 bases, leaving 14 bases between them. The germline V gene encodes CDR1 PRHDT and CDR2 FYEKMQ (reference sequence). For the CDR3, the DNA is TGTGCCAGCAGCTTAGCTCCAGGGGACACGGAGACCCAGTACTTC. It is translated as CASSLAPGDTETQYF.

This chain connects TRBV7-2 to TRBJ2-3; 13 bases match TRBD2. CDR3 length: 18 residues. CDR1 SGHTA and CDR2 FQGNSA come from the germline V gene. The V and J ends lost 4 bases and 0 bases, in that order; junction bases with no gene match: 7. Here the CDR3 reads CASSSGLAGRPSTDTQYF. CDR3 DNA sequence: TGTGCCAGCAGCTCGGGACTAGCGGGGAGACCTAGCACAGATACGCAGTATTTT.

The V call is TRBV5-6, the J call TRBJ1-2; 8 bases align to TRBD1. J gave up 7 bases and V 5 bases, and 13 bases lay outside the gene matches. Germline V CDR1 and CDR2: SGHDT, YYEEEE. The CDR3 loop spans 15 amino acids. The CDR3 loop is CASSTAAGGGFGYTF. In nucleotides, the CDR3 is TGTGCCAGCAGTACGGCCGCAGGGGGCGGGTTTGGCTACACCTTC.

This clone showed up just a few times. The chain is built from TRBV5-4 and TRBJ1-2, with 7 bases aligning to TRBD1. Unmatched junction bases numbered 3, after V lost 4 bases and J lost 3 bases. This CDR3 is built from 13 residues. Germline values: CDR1 SGHNT, CDR2 YYREEE (reference sequence). The CDR3: CASSQDRDYGYTF. The DNA for the CDR3 is TGTGCCAGCAGCCAAGACAGGGACTATGGCTACACCTTC.

The J gene is TRBJ2-7, the V gene TRBV14; perhaps TRBD1 as D (5 bases). Germline V gene lookup returns CDR1 SGHDN and CDR2 FVKESK. V was shortened by 7 bases and J by 6 bases, with 16 bases between the two germline ends. The CDR3 runs 13 residues. In nucleotides, the CDR3 is TGTGCCAGCACCACCAATGTTAGGGGCGAGCAGTACTTC. Its protein is CASTTNVRGEQYF.

The rearrangement joins TRBV5-1 to TRBJ2-7; D not resolved. The CDR3 runs 13 residues. The ends were cut back, 0 bases at V and 3 bases at J, with 7 bases in the middle. Germline CDR1 and CDR2: SGHRS and YFSETQ. The chain's CDR3 is CASSLDTDYEQYF. CDR3 coding DNA: TGCGCCAGCAGCTTGGATACGGACTACGAGCAGTACTTC.

This sequence joins TRBV19 and TRBJ1-2, with 8 bases that match TRBD1. Trimming removed 6 bases from V and 4 bases from J; junction bases left unmatched: 7. The CDR3 has 14 amino acids. Per the germline V gene, CDR1 is LNHDA and CDR2 is SQIVND (reference sequence). In DNA form, the CDR3 reads TGTGCCAGTAGAACCTCCGGGACAGGCTATGGCTACACCTTC. It specifies CASRTSGTGYGYTF.

The J gene is TRBJ1-2, the V gene TRBV7-6, with 8 bases that match TRBD1. Trimming at V came to 1 base and at J to 8 bases, leaving 6 bases not matched to a gene. This CDR3 contains 14 residues. The germline V gene encodes CDR1 SGHVS and CDR2 FNYEAQ. The CDR3 nucleotides are TGTGCCAGCAGCTTAGAGCGGACAGGGTTAGGCTACACCTTC. Its protein product is CASSLERTGLGYTF.

The chain recombines TRBV13 with TRBJ2-7, with 8 nucleotides matching TRBD1. Looked up from germline, CDR1 is PRHDT and CDR2 is FYEKMQ (reference sequence). V was clipped by 6 bases and J by 0 bases; unmatched bases: 7. CDR3 length equals 15 residues. The CDR3 protein is CASSDRGYVSYEQYF. CDR3 sequence (DNA): TGTGCCAGCAGTGACAGGGGCTACGTCTCCTACGAGCAGTACTTC.

The CDR3 here is CASSLREAAKNIQYF. The CDR3 DNA is TGTGCCAGCAGCTTGAGGGAGGCGGCCAAAAACATTCAGTACTTC. V and J are TRBV5-8 and TRBJ2-4; possible D gene TRBD2, 6 bases. The germline gives CDR1 SGHTS, CDR2 YDEGEE. V lost 1 base to trimming and J lost 1 base, with 9 bases between them. This CDR3 is built from 15 residues. The whole variable domain, filled in from reference TRBV5-8 and TRBJ2-4, reads EAGVTQSPTHLIKTRGQQATLRCSPISGHTSVYWYQQALGLGLQFLLWYDEGEERNRGNFPPRFSGRQFPNYSSELNVNALELEDSALYLCASSLREAAKNIQYFGAGTRLSVL.

A single count supports this clone. The rearrangement uses TRBV29-1 and TRBJ2-1, with a tentative D call TRBD1 (6 bases). This CDR3 spans 14 amino acids. Trimming took 7 bases from V and 0 from J, leaving 13 bases between them. Germline CDR1 is SQVTM and CDR2 is ANQGSEA. CDR3 nucleotides: TGCAGCGGCAGACAGGCCCTCTCCTACAATGAGCAGTTCTTC. Translated, it gives CSGRQALSYNEQFF.